These 5 T cell receptor beta chains were sequenced from one sample in a study of radiotherapy plus CTLA-4 blockade in lung cancer. This table comes from immunoSEQ multiplex PCR, and its TCRdb copy is limited to in-frame clones, with some not included. This repertoire shows about 100,000 clones, under 90% found once; its top ten account for around 0.79%. The sample here was peripheral blood, taken from a patient treated with radiotherapy plus ipilimumab. The receptors derive from a human donor with non-small cell lung cancer who had stable disease on radiotherapy plus ipilimumab.

This clone was picked up a small number of times. The rearrangement uses TRBV11-2 and TRBJ2-3; D might be TRBD2 (6 bases). This CDR3 has 13 residues. The germline CDR1 and CDR2 sequences are SGHAT and FQNNGV. The V and J ends lost 7 bases and 1 base respectively, with 9 bases between them. CDR3 nucleotides: TGTGCCAGCACATGGGAGGGCACAGATACGCAGTATTTT. Encoded protein: CASTWEGTDTQYF.

The chain couples TRBV5-7 to TRBJ2-2; possible D gene TRBD2, 6 bases. TRBV5-7 is an open reading frame, and its role is uncertain. V lost 0 bases and J lost 3, with 12 bases in between. CDR3 length equals 16 residues. As DNA, the CDR3 is TGTGCCAGCAGCTTGGAAGCGGGCCGGTACACCGGGGAGCTGTTTTTT. Protein product: CASSLEAGRYTGELFF.

The genes are TRBV15 and TRBJ2-5, with TRBD1 identical over 7 bases. The CDR3 consists of 16 residues. The junction had 7 bases not matched to a gene; V was cut back by 1 base and J by 2 bases. Germline V lookup: CDR1 LNHNV, CDR2 YYDKDF (reference sequence). CDR3 sequence: CATSRGPGQLQETQYF. CDR3 bases: TGTGCCACCAGCAGAGGTCCGGGACAGCTACAAGAGACCCAGTACTTC.

This chain uses TRBV29-1 with TRBJ2-1; TRBD1 might be the D (6 bases). Germline CDR1 SQVTM, CDR2 ANQGSEA. Trimming stripped 6 bases from V and 3 bases from J, with 9 bases between. The CDR3 length is 12 residues. CDR3 protein: CSVEQGYNEQFF. The DNA of the CDR3 is TGCAGCGTGGAACAGGGCTACAATGAGCAGTTCTTC.

The chain has TRBV14 and TRBJ2-7; D not resolved. The germline CDR1 and CDR2 sequences are SGHDN and FVKESK. V was clipped by 6 bases and J by 9 bases, with 24 bases between them. This CDR3 has 15 residues. In nucleotides, the CDR3 is TGTGCCAGCAGTCGCCCCGGGCAATCGTCGGTCTTGCAGTACTTC. It specifies CASSRPGQSSVLQYF.